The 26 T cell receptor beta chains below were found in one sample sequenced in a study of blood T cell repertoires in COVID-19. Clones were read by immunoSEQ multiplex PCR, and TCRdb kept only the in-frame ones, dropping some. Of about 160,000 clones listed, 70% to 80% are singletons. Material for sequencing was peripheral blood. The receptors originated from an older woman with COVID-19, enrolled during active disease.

CDR3 amino acids: CASSALDLAGGFGYEQYF. The DNA for the CDR3 is TGTGCCAGCAGCGCCCTAGACCTAGCGGGAGGGTTTGGGTACGAGCAGTACTTC. The rearrangement uses TRBV9 and TRBJ2-7; 12 positions match TRBD2. Losses at the gene ends were 3 bases for V and 4 bases for J; bases not matched to a gene: 14. This CDR3 has 18 amino acids. Germline CDR1 and CDR2: SGDLS and YYNGEE.

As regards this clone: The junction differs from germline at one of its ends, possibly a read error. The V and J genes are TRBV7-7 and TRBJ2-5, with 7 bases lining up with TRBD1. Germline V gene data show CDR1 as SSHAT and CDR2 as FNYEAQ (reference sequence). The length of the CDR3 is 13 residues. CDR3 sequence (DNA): TGTGCTAGCAGCTTAGGGACAGAAGAGACCCAGTACTTC. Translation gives CASSLGTEETQYF.

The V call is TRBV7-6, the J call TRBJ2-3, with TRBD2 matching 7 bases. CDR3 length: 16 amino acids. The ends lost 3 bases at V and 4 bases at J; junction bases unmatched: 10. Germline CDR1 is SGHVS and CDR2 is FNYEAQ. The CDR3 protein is CASSFGGTSVSDTQYF. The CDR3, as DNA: TGTGCCAGCAGCTTCGGGGGTACTAGCGTTTCAGATACGCAGTATTTT.

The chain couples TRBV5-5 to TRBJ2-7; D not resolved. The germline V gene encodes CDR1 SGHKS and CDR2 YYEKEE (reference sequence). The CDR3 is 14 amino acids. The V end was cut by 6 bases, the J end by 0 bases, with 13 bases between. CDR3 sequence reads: CASTSGRGSYEQYF. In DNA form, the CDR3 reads TGTGCCAGCACCTCTGGCAGAGGCTCCTACGAGCAGTACTTC.

The CDR3 protein is CASSLSLDRGQDGYTF. CDR3 sequence (DNA): TGTGCCAGCAGCTTATCTCTTGACAGGGGGCAGGATGGCTACACCTTC. The chain links TRBV7-9 to TRBJ1-2; TRBD1 matches at 10 bases. The CDR3 is 16 amino acids. V lost 2 bases, J lost 6 bases, and 9 bases stayed unmatched. Germline V lookup: CDR1 SEHNR, CDR2 FQNEAQ (reference sequence).

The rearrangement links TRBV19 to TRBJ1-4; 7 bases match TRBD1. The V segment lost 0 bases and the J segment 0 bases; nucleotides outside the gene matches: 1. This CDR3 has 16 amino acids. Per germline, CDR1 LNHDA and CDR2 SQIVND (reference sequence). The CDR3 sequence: CASSIDGTATNEKLFF. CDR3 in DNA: TGTGCCAGTAGTATAGACGGGACAGCAACTAATGAAAAACTGTTTTTT.

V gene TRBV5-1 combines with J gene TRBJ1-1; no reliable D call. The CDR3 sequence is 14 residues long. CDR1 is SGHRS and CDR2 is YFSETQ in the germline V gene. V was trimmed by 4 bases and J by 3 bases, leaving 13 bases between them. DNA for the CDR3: TGCGCCAGCAGCCACCGGTCCGGGGACACTGAAGCTTTCTTT. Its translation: CASSHRSGDTEAFF.

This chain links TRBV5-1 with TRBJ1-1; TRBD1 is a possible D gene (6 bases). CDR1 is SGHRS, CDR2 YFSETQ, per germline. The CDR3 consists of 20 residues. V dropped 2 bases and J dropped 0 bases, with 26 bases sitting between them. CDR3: CASSLFPRRGQGGMNTEAFF. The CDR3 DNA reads TGCGCCAGCAGCTTATTTCCTCGGAGAGGACAAGGGGGAATGAACACTGAAGCTTTCTTT.

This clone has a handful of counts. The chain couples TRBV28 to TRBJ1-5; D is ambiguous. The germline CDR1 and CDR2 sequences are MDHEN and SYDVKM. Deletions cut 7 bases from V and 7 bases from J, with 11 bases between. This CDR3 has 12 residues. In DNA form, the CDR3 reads TGTGCCAGCATCGAAGACGGGCAGCCCCAGCATTTT. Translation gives CASIEDGQPQHF.

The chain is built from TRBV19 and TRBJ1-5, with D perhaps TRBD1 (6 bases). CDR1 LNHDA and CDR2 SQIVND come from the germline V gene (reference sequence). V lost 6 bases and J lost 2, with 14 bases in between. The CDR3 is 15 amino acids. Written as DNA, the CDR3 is TGTGCCAGTAGCAGGGCGGGGGGCGGCAATCAGCCCCAGCATTTT. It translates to CASSRAGGGNQPQHF. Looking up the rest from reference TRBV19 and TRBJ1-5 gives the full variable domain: DGGITQSPKYLFRKEGQNVTLSCEQNLNHDAMYWYRQDPGQGLRLIYYSQIVNDFQKGDIAEGYSVSREKKESFPLTVTSAQKNPTAFYLCASSRAGGGNQPQHFGDGTRLSIL.

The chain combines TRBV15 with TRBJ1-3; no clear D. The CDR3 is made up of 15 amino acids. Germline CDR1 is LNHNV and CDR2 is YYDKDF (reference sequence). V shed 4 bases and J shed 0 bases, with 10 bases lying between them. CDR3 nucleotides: TGTGCCACCAGCACCGGACTCACCTCTGGAAACACCATATATTTT. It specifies CATSTGLTSGNTIYF.

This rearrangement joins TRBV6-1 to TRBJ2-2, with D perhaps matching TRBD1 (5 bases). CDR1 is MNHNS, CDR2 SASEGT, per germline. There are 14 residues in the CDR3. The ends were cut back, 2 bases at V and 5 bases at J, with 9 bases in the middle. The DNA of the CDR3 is TGTGCCAGCAGTGAAATAAGGGGAACCGGGGAGCTGTTTTTT. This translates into CASSEIRGTGELFF.

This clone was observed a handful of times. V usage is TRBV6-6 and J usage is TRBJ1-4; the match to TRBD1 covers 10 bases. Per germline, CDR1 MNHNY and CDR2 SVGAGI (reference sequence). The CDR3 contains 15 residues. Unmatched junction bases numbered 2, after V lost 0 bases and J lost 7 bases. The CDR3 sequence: CASSYSDRGFEKLFF. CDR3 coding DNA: TGTGCCAGCAGTTACTCGGACAGGGGGTTTGAAAAACTGTTTTTT.

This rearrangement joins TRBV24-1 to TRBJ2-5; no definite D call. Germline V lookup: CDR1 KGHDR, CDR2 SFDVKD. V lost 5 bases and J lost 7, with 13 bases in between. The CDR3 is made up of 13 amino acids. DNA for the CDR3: TGTGCCACCAGTGGTGGCGGCTCGGGGACCCAGTACTTC. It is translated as CATSGGGSGTQYF.

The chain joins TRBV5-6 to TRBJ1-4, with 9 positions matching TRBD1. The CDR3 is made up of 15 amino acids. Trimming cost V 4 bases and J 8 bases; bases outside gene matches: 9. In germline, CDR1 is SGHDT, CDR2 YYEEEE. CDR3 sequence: CASSRGTGKVEKLFF. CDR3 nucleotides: TGTGCCAGCAGCCGAGGGACAGGGAAGGTCGAAAAACTGTTTTTT.

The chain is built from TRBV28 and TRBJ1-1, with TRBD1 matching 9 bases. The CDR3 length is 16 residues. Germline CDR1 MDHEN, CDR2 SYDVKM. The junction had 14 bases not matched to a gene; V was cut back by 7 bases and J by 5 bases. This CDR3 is CASISPFGTGRTEAFF. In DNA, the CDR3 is TGTGCCAGCATCTCCCCTTTCGGGACAGGGAGAACTGAAGCTTTCTTT. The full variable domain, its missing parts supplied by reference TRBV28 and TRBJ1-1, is DVKVTQSSRYLVKRTGEKVFLECVQDMDHENMFWYRQDPGLGLRLIYFSYDVKMKEKGDIPEGYSVSREKKERFSLILESASTNQTSMYLCASISPFGTGRTEAFFGQGTRLTVV.

This CDR3 reads CASIGSGGAAETQYF. The DNA of the CDR3 is TGTGCCAGCATAGGGTCGGGGGGCGCAGCAGAGACCCAGTACTTC. The chain recombines TRBV27 with TRBJ2-5; the D gene is possibly TRBD2 (7 bases). The V end lost 7 bases, the J end lost 4 bases, and 19 bases lay between the germline ends. CDR3 length equals 15 residues. In germline, CDR1 is MNHEY, CDR2 SMNVEV (reference sequence).

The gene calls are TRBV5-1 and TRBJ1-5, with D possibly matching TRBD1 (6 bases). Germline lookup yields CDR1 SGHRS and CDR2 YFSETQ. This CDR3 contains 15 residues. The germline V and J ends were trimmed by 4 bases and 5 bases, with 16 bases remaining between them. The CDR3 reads CASSPGGGADQPQHF. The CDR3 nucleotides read TGCGCCAGCAGCCCCGGTGGGGGGGCTGATCAGCCCCAGCATTTT.

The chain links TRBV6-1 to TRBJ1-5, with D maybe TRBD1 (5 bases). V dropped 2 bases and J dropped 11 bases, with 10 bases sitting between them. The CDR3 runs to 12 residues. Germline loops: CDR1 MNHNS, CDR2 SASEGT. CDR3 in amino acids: CASSEIGRAQHF. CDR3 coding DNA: TGTGCCAGCAGTGAAATAGGCAGGGCCCAGCATTTT.

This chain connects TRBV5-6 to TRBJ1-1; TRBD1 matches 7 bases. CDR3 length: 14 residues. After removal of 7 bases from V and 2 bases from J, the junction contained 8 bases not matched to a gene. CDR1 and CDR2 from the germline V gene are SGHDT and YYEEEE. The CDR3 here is CASAPGGPNTEAFF. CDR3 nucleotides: TGTGCCAGCGCTCCAGGGGGACCCAACACTGAAGCTTTCTTT.

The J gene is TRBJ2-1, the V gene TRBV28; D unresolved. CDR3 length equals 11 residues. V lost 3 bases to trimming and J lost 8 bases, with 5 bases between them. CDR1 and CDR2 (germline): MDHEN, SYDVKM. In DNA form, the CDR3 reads TGTGCCAGCAGTTTCTTCCATGAGCAGTTCTTC. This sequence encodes CASSFFHEQFF.

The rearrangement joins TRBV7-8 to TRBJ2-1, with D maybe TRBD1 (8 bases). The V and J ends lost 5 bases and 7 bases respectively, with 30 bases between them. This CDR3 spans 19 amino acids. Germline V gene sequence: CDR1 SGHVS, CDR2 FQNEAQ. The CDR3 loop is CASSPRDRLLTWRGNEQFF. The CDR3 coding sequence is TGTGCCAGCAGCCCCCGGGACAGGCTTTTGACCTGGCGGGGGAATGAGCAGTTCTTC.

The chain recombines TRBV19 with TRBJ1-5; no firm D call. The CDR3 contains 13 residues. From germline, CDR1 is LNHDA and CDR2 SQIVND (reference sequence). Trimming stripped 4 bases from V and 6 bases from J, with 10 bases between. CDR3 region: CASSKVATQPQHF. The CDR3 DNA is TGTGCCAGTAGTAAAGTAGCTACTCAGCCCCAGCATTTT.

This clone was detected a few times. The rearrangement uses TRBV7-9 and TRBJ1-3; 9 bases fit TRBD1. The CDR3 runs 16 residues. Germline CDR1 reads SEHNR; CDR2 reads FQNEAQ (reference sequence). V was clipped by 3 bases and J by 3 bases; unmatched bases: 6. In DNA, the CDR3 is TGTGCCAGCAGCTTCCCGGGACAGGGAGTTGGAAACACCATATATTTT. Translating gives CASSFPGQGVGNTIYF.

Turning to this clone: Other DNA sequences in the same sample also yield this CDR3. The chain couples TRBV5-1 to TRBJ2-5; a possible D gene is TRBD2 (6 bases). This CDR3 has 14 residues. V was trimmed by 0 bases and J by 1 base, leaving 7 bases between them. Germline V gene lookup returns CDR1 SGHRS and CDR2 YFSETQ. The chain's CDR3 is CASSLGGVQETQYF. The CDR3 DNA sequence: TGCGCCAGCAGCTTGGGGGGGGTCCAAGAGACCCAGTACTTC.

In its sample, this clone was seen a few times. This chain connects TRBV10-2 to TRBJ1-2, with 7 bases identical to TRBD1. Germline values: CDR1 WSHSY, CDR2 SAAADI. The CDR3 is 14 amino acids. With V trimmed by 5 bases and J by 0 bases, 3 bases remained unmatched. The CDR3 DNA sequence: TGCGCCAGCAGTATTGACAGGGCTAACTATGGCTACACCTTC. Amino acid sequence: CASSIDRANYGYTF.